The T cell receptor (beta chain) described here comes from a study of blood T cell repertoires in COVID-19 (dated by TCRdb to about 2020). For the study in its entirety: Collaborator samples came from the United States, Italy and Spain and covered acute and convalescent phases of COVID-19. The material from the prospective study consisted of cDNA or gDNA derived from T cells, B-cell-depleted T cells, or PBMCs. Subjects who had been exposed to COVID-19, were actively infected with it, or had recovered from it provided the deeply sampled blood TCRbeta repertoires that made up the dataset. The repertoires were released in a freely available public database meant as a resource for research on the immune response to SARS-CoV-2. Samples were obtained from the ongoing ImmuneRACE study (first 160 participants) and from over a thousand subjects provided by 6 global collaborators. Nearly every sample came with metadata listing a de-identified subject ID, COVID-19 status, age in years and sex. Where available, HLA class I and class II types were obtained from metadata supplied by the sample provider rather than from assay-based typing.

Sequences LNHDA (CDR1) and SQIVND (CDR2) are obtained from the germline V gene (reference sequence). V lost 6 bases and J lost 5 bases, and the count of bases not matched to a germline gene is 14. CDR3 length: 16 amino acids, cysteine to phenylalanine. The DNA shown is the 48-base CDR3, in frame from base 1. Participants in the prospective study were enrolled through a virtual design, were aged roughly 18 to 90 years, and lived in 24 United States geographic areas. In the prospective study, cohorts were assigned on the basis of participant-reported clinical history obtained from a screening survey and a study questionnaire. Recovered participants in ImmuneRACE Cohort 3 were defined as having two consecutive negative NP/OP PCR tests, clearance from a healthcare professional, or resolution of symptoms. In the prospective study, whole blood, serum and a nasopharyngeal or oropharyngeal swab were collected from each participant by mobile phlebotomists. Participants in the prospective study had the option to provide additional blood draws and questionnaires over a roughly two-month period. Prospective study blood samples were shipped either frozen or at room temperature before DNA extraction.

Broader findings and caveats from the paper: The amount of clinical and demographic metadata varied by source and participant and was provided uncurated.

About this clone itself: This receptor's antigen is unknown. No qualities accompany the bases; no much larger clone lies one base away.

TCRbeta CDR3 regions were amplified from genomic DNA by means of the immunoSEQ Assay, a bias-controlled multiplex PCR. Turning to the authors' computational methods: Nucleated cell counts per sample were estimated from amplification of reference gene primers within the assay. To quantify the absolute abundance of each unique TCRbeta CDR3 rearrangement, sequence reads were collapsed and filtered. For each sample, productive Simpson clonality was calculated as the square root of Simpson's diversity index over productive rearrangements. In TCRdb, the immuneACCESS table is reduced to in-frame sequences with V and J assigned. These tables do not hold every clone; where another copy was compared, an unresolved V gene accounts for under half, and the others remain unexplained. V and J calls and clone size come straight from that table; D and trimming were deduced from the DNA. The sample table records about 170,000 clones; over 75% of these occur just once. The ten largest clonotypes hold approximately 0.8% of the sample.

The chain joins TRBV19 to TRBJ2-3; 7 nucleotides in the junction match TRBD2. The clonotype originates from a young woman who had recovered from COVID-19. The specimen sequenced was PBMCs or T cells enriched from blood (not recorded which). The nucleotide sequence is TGTGCCAGTAGGGGGCTCAGTGGGAGGGATGAAGATACGCAGTATTTT. Its protein is CASRGLSGRDEDTQYF.